This TCR beta chain was profiled in a study of blood T cell repertoires in COVID-19. Background on the study: Nucleic acid was either cDNA or gDNA, and it came from T cells, B-cell-depleted T cells, or PBMCs.

The table came from immunoSEQ multiplex PCR; TCRdb's copy has only in-frame clones and leaves some out. The data hold fewer than 200,000 clones, with around 90% observed a single time. The TCR sequence derives from a woman younger than 35 who had recovered from COVID-19. Specimen: PBMCs or T cells enriched from blood (not recorded which).

The CDR3 spells CATSRDPRGELFF. The CDR3 DNA follows: TGTGCCACCAGCAGAGACCCGCGCGGGGAGCTGTTTTTT. V gene TRBV15 combines with J gene TRBJ2-2; D is uncertain. The CDR3 spans 13 residues. V lost 0 bases to trimming and J lost 7 bases, with 6 bases between them. The germline V gene encodes CDR1 LNHNV and CDR2 YYDKDF (reference sequence).